This T cell receptor beta chain was captured by sequencing in a study of cytomegalovirus exposure and HLA in healthy donors. Whole-study findings and limits: Most TCRs appeared rarely, but some public TCRs recurred in many donors.

The PCR had 60 Vbeta and 13 Jbeta primers. Assay used: immunoSEQ multiplex PCR; TCRdb lists only in-frame clones, some missing. This table has around 150,000 clones, around 75% appearing once. V lost 1 base and J 7 bases, leaving 13 bases between the germline ends. This CDR3 spans 14 amino acids. Germline V gives CDR1 MGHDK, CDR2 SYGVNS. As concerns this clone: What it recognizes is unknown.

The sequence was collected from a male donor in good health and CMV-seronegative. The sample was PBMCs. The gene calls are TRBV25-1 and TRBJ1-1, with D unresolved. The chain's CDR3 is CASSEFELGREAFF. The CDR3 coding sequence is TGTGCCAGCAGTGAATTCGAATTGGGCCGTGAAGCTTTCTTT.